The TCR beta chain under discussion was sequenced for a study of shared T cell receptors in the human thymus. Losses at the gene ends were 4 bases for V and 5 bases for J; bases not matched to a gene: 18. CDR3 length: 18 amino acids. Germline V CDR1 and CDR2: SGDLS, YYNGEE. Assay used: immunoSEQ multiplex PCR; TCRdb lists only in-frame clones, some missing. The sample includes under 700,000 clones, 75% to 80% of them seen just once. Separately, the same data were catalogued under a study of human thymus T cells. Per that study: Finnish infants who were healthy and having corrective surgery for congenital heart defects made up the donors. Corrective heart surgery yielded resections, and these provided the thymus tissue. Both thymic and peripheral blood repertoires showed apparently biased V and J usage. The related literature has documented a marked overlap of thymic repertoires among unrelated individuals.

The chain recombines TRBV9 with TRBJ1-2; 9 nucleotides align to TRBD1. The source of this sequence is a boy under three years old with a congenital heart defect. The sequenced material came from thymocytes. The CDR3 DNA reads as TGTGCCAGCAGCTCACCCGGGACAGGGCAGTTTTGGGGGTATGGCTACACCTTC. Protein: CASSSPGTGQFWGYGYTF.